These 6 T cell receptor beta chains were sequenced from one sample in a study of blood T cell repertoires in COVID-19. Only in-frame clones appear in the TCRdb table, and some are missing; sequencing was by immunoSEQ multiplex PCR. This repertoire shows over 15,000 clones, 80% found once; its top ten account for 11%. Sequencing was done on a sample of peripheral blood. These receptors were taken from an elderly man with acute or convalescent COVID-19.

V and J are TRBV19 and TRBJ1-2, with D unresolved. V was clipped by 7 bases and J by 0 bases, with 15 bases between them. Germline CDR1 is LNHDA and CDR2 is SQIVND (reference sequence). The CDR3 is 15 amino acids. Here the CDR3 reads CASTPGLRTNYGYTF. CDR3 nucleotides: TGTGCCAGTACCCCGGGTCTCAGAACTAACTATGGCTACACCTTC.

The chain uses TRBV7-2 and TRBJ2-3; 7 positions agree with TRBD1. The germline V gene has CDR1 SGHTA and CDR2 FQGNSA. The CDR3 contains 15 residues. Trimming at V came to 5 bases and at J to 2 bases, leaving 7 bases not matched to a gene. CDR3 loop: CASSDPGGYTDTQYF. CDR3 nucleotide sequence: TGTGCCAGCAGCGACCCAGGGGGTTACACAGATACGCAGTATTTT.

The chain employs TRBV6-6 and TRBJ1-3, with D tentatively TRBD1 (5 bases). Trimming stripped 6 bases from V and 2 bases from J, with 14 bases between. The CDR3 contains 15 residues. Germline CDR1 is MNHNY and CDR2 is SVGAGI (reference sequence). CDR3 sequence reads: CASRVQGLTGNTIYF. The CDR3, as DNA: TGTGCCAGCAGAGTGCAGGGCTTAACTGGAAACACCATATATTTT.

This clone was counted a few times. The genes are TRBV7-2 and TRBJ2-1, with TRBD1 identical over 11 bases. This CDR3 has 16 amino acids. V lost 4 bases and J lost 7; bases outside the gene matches: 9. Looked up from germline, CDR1 is SGHTA and CDR2 is FQGNSA. CDR3 sequence: CASSSDRDRGGNEQFF. In nucleotides, the CDR3 is TGTGCCAGCAGCTCGGACCGGGACAGGGGGGGGAATGAGCAGTTCTTC.

The V call is TRBV19, the J call TRBJ2-6, with a possible D match to TRBD2 (5 bases). Germline-derived CDR1 and CDR2 are LNHDA and SQIVND (reference sequence). This CDR3 is 16 amino acids long. The V and J ends lost 7 bases and 0 bases respectively, with 13 bases between them. The CDR3 loop is CASKTDTSSGANVLTF. CDR3 coding DNA: TGTGCCAGTAAAACGGATACTAGCTCTGGGGCCAACGTCCTGACTTTC.

The chain couples TRBV15 to TRBJ1-3, with TRBD1 matching over 7 bases. The V and J ends lost 3 bases and 4 bases, in that order; junction bases with no gene match: 6. This CDR3 has 15 amino acids. The germline gives CDR1 LNHNV, CDR2 YYDKDF (reference sequence). The DNA for the CDR3 is TGTGCCACCAGCAGTCGACAGGGAGCCGGAAACACCATATATTTT. As protein: CATSSRQGAGNTIYF.